The 29 T cell receptor beta chains in this list originate from one sample, sequenced in a study of blood T cells in healthy people across ages. Through a sample-barcoded 5' primer and a J-beta primer mix, a second PCR was run for roughly 6 to 12 cycles. TCRdb re-derived calls from the 5' RACE reads in MiXCR, one entry per CDR3 protein. The table records around 870,000 distinct CDR3 sequences, less than 35% of them present only once. The sequencing input was blood. These receptors were collected from a woman of 80 years or more in good health.

This clonotype has only a few counts. This rearrangement joins TRBV5-1 to TRBJ1-1; TRBD1 might be the D (6 bases). There are 14 residues in the CDR3. V lost 2 bases to trimming and J lost 6 bases, with 14 bases between them. Germline CDR1 is SGHRS and CDR2 is YFSETQ. The CDR3 protein is CASSFTPGVPEAFF. The DNA for the CDR3 is TGCGCCAGCAGCTTTACTCCAGGGGTCCCTGAAGCTTTCTTT.

This clonotype was seen many times. This chain connects TRBV28 to TRBJ2-3, with TRBD1 identical over 7 bases. CDR3 length equals 13 residues. Per germline, CDR1 MDHEN and CDR2 SYDVKM. As DNA, the CDR3 is TGTGCGGGCCGGACAGGTCCCACAGATACGCAGTATTTT. Translated: CAGRTGPTDTQYF.

This clonotype was seen repeatedly, ten times or more. This chain uses TRBV18 with TRBJ1-2, with TRBD1 matching 8 bases. This CDR3 has 14 residues. The trim removed 1 base at V and 7 bases at J, leaving 5 bases unmatched. Germline-derived CDR1 and CDR2 are KGHSH and LQKENI. CDR3 sequence: CASSPRPTGVGYTF. The CDR3 coding sequence is TGTGCCAGCTCACCACGACCGACAGGGGTTGGCTACACCTTC. The full variable domain, with the rest looked up from reference TRBV18 and TRBJ1-2, is NAGVMQNPRHLVRRRGQEARLRCSPMKGHSHVYWYRQLPEEGLKFMVYLQKENIIDESGMPKERFSAEFPKEGPSILRIQQVVRGDSAAYFCASSPRPTGVGYTFGSGTRLTVV.

This clonotype occurred many times. J is TRBJ1-2 and V is TRBV7-2; D is possibly TRBD1 (5 bases). This CDR3 is built from 14 residues. CDR1 and CDR2 (germline): SGHTA, FQGNSA. V lost 1 base, J lost 1 base, and 7 bases lay in between. In nucleotides, the CDR3 is TGTGCCAGCAGCTTAGGTGGGGGTAACTATGGCTACACCTTC. Encoded protein: CASSLGGGNYGYTF.

This clonotype was detected ten times or more. The chain carries TRBV4-3 and TRBJ2-1, with 7 bases aligning to TRBD2. With V trimmed by 5 bases and J by 0 bases, 10 bases remained unmatched. Per the germline V gene, CDR1 is LGHNA and CDR2 is YSLEER. CDR3 length: 17 residues. CDR3 in amino acids: CASSFASRGSSYNEQFF. For the CDR3, the DNA is TGCGCCAGCAGCTTCGCCTCGCGGGGGAGCTCCTACAATGAGCAGTTCTTC.

This clonotype was recorded many times. V gene TRBV12-3 or TRBV12-4 combines with J gene TRBJ1-1, with 8 bases identical to TRBD1. CDR3 length: 16 amino acids. The ends lost 3 bases at V and 5 bases at J; junction bases unmatched: 11. CDR3 amino acids: CASSFSPGQGKTEAFF. CDR3 bases: TGTGCCAGCAGTTTTTCCCCCGGACAGGGTAAAACTGAAGCTTTCTTT.

The CDR3 loop reads CASSLGGINSGNTIYF. CDR3 nucleotide sequence: TGTGCCAGCAGCTTAGGAGGCATAAACTCTGGAAACACCATATATTTT. V usage is TRBV7-8 and J usage is TRBJ1-3, with no clear D. Germline lookup yields CDR1 SGHVS and CDR2 FQNEAQ. V gave up 1 base and J gave up 0 bases, with 10 bases separating them. The CDR3 loop spans 16 amino acids. Complete variable domain (other parts from reference TRBV7-8 and TRBJ1-3): GAGVSQSPRYKVAKRGQDVALRCDPISGHVSLFWYQQALGQGPEFLTYFQNEAQLDKSGLPSDRFFAERPEGSVSTLKIQRTQQEDSAVYLCASSLGGINSGNTIYFGEGSWLTVV.

This clonotype was seen more than once but under ten times. Here the CDR3 DNA reads TGTGCCACCAGTGACCCCAGCGTGACCTCTTGGTACCAAGAGACCCAGTACTTC. It translates to CATSDPSVTSWYQETQYF. V and J are TRBV24-1 and TRBJ2-5; D ambiguous. V dropped 4 bases and J dropped 0 bases, with 20 bases sitting between them. From germline, CDR1 is KGHDR and CDR2 SFDVKD. The length of the CDR3 is 18 residues.

Many counts were recorded for this clonotype. A much larger clone differs from this one at a single base, so this may be a read error. The rearrangement links TRBV5-1 to TRBJ2-3; TRBD2 agrees at 8 bases. The V and J ends lost 0 bases and 0 bases, in that order; junction bases with no gene match: 3. Germline V gene data show CDR1 as SGHRS and CDR2 as YFSETQ. The CDR3 spans 16 residues. CDR3 residues: CASSLEGGGSTDTQYF. CDR3 nucleotide sequence: TGCGCCAGCAGCTTGGAGGGCGGGGGGAGCACAGATACGCAGTATTTT.

This clonotype was seen many times. The CDR3 protein is CASSAGHQETQYF. The CDR3 nucleotides are TGTGCCAGCTCGGCGGGACATCAAGAGACCCAGTACTTC. V is TRBV18 and J is TRBJ2-5, with D possibly called TRBD1 or TRBD2 (6 bases each). Germline V lookup: CDR1 KGHSH, CDR2 LQKENI. Trimming took 6 bases from V and 2 from J, leaving 10 bases between them. This CDR3 region has 13 residues.

The rearrangement joins TRBV6-6 to TRBJ2-7; TRBD1 agrees at 9 bases. There are 16 residues in the CDR3. The J segment lost 8 bases and the V segment lost 5 bases, leaving 16 bases of the junction unmatched. CDR1 MNHNY and CDR2 SVGAGI come from the germline V gene (reference sequence). CDR3 amino acids: CASSTHLRGTGHKQYF. The CDR3 nucleotides are TGTGCCAGCAGTACGCACCTACGAGGGACAGGGCACAAGCAGTACTTC.

The J gene is TRBJ1-2, the V gene TRBV20-1, with TRBD1 as a possible D gene (5 bases). This CDR3 region has 13 residues. Per the germline V gene, CDR1 is DFQATT and CDR2 is SNEGSKA (reference sequence). V was pared by 0 bases and J by 2 bases, with 7 bases between. The CDR3 DNA follows: TGCAGTGCTAGAGATGACAGAAACTATGGCTACACCTTC. Translated, it gives CSARDDRNYGYTF.

About this clonotype itself: A much larger clone differs by one base, so this may be a read error. The genes are TRBV6-2 or TRBV6-3 and TRBJ2-7; D tentatively reads TRBD1 or TRBD2 (5 bases each). The CDR3 totals 15 residues. The V end was cut by 7 bases, the J end by 2 bases, with 18 bases between. Germline CDR1 is MNHEY and CDR2 is SVGEGT. CDR3 bases: TGTGCCAGCAACAGTCCAGGGACGTTACCCTACGAGCAGTACTTC. Translating gives CASNSPGTLPYEQYF.

As concerns this clonotype: A read error may produce the germline difference seen at one junction end. V gene TRBV7-2 combines with J gene TRBJ2-7; 8 bases fit TRBD2. The CDR3 is 14 residues long. Per germline, CDR1 SGHTA and CDR2 FQGNSA. CDR3 residues: CASNLAIAGKEQYF. DNA of the CDR3: TGTGCCAGCAACTTAGCCATAGCGGGGAAAGAGCAGTACTTC.

The chain joins TRBV11-2 to TRBJ1-5; the match to TRBD1 covers 12 bases. Germline V gene lookup returns CDR1 SGHAT and CDR2 FQNNGV. The CDR3 totals 18 residues. V shed 3 bases and J 1 base; nucleotides not matched to a gene: 7. This CDR3 is CASSLGTGGGLSNQPQHF. In nucleotides, the CDR3 is TGTGCCAGCAGCTTGGGGACAGGGGGCGGATTGAGCAATCAGCCCCAGCATTTT.

This clonotype was seen only a few times. This sequence joins TRBV5-1 and TRBJ1-4, with D unresolved. V was trimmed by 7 bases and J by 7 bases, leaving 14 bases between them. The CDR3 runs 13 residues. Germline CDR1 SGHRS, CDR2 YFSETQ. The CDR3 is CASGPISGEKLFF. The CDR3 nucleotides read TGCGCCAGCGGCCCCATCTCGGGTGAAAAACTGTTTTTT.

V gene TRBV29-1 combines with J gene TRBJ1-2; D perhaps matches TRBD1 (6 bases). The CDR3 loop spans 12 amino acids. V lost 4 bases and J lost 4, with 10 bases in between. CDR1 and CDR2 (germline): SQVTM, ANQGSEA. The CDR3 spells CSVGEGGYGYTF. CDR3 DNA sequence: TGCAGCGTTGGAGAGGGGGGCTATGGCTACACCTTC. Complete variable domain (other parts from reference TRBV29-1 and TRBJ1-2): SAVISQKPSRDICQRGTSLTIQCQVDSQVTMMFWYRQQPGQSLTLIATANQGSEATYESGFVIDKFPISRPNLTFSTLTVSNMSPEDSSIYLCSVGEGGYGYTFGSGTRLTVV.

This clonotype showed up many times. V usage is TRBV6-5 and J usage is TRBJ2-7, with 9 bases aligning to TRBD1. V was clipped by 2 bases and J by 6 bases; unmatched bases: 8. Germline CDR1 and CDR2: MNHEY and SVGAGI. The CDR3 has 15 residues. This CDR3 reads CASSYGGTGISEQYF. CDR3 nucleotides: TGTGCCAGCAGTTACGGGGGGACAGGGATTTCCGAGCAGTACTTC.

The chain's CDR3 is CSAQRGDRTEGGYTF. CDR3 DNA: TGCAGTGCCCAGAGAGGCGACAGGACCGAGGGTGGCTACACCTTC. The rearrangement joins TRBV20-1 to TRBJ1-2; tentatively, D is TRBD1 (6 bases). The CDR3 runs 15 residues. Germline-derived CDR1 and CDR2 are DFQATT and SNEGSKA (reference sequence). Between the trimmed V and J ends, which lost 6 bases and 7 bases, there was a span of 24 bases.

This clonotype was counted many times. The chain combines TRBV7-2 with TRBJ2-7; the D is unclear. This CDR3 spans 13 amino acids. The V end was cut by 4 bases, the J end by 4 bases, with 11 bases between. From germline, CDR1 is SGHTA and CDR2 FQGNSA. The chain's CDR3 is CASSSAEGYEQYF. In nucleotides, the CDR3 is TGTGCCAGCAGCTCCGCCGAAGGGTACGAGCAGTACTTC. The complete variable domain, with remaining parts taken from reference TRBV7-2 and TRBJ2-7, reads GAGVSQSPSNKVTEKGKDVELRCDPISGHTALYWYRQSLGQGLEFLIYFQGNSAPDKSGLPSDRFSAERTGGSVSTLTIQRTQQEDSAVYLCASSSAEGYEQYFGPGTRLTVT.

This clonotype was seen only a few times. The chain employs TRBV11-2 and TRBJ1-1; 7 bases line up with TRBD1. The V gene's germline CDR1 is SGHAT and CDR2 FQNNGV. The CDR3 runs 15 residues. Trimming at V came to 3 bases and at J to 0 bases, leaving 4 bases not matched to a gene. CDR3 sequence reads: CASSFAGGLNTEAFF. CDR3 nucleotide sequence: TGTGCCAGCAGCTTCGCAGGGGGGCTGAACACTGAAGCTTTCTTT.

J is TRBJ2-7 and V is TRBV29-1; 9 bases are shared with TRBD2. V dropped 4 bases and J dropped 3; count of bases not matched to a gene: 10. CDR3 length: 15 amino acids. Germline CDR1 is SQVTM and CDR2 is ANQGSEA. Here the CDR3 DNA reads TGCAGCGTTGGCGGGGTTAGCGGGGGAGACTACGAGCAGTACTTC. Translating it yields CSVGGVSGGDYEQYF.

Note on this clonotype: This sequence may be a read error, since a much larger clone differs from it by one base. The V gene is TRBV12-3 or TRBV12-4, the J gene TRBJ2-1; possibly TRBD1 or TRBD2 for D (5 bases each). The CDR3 is 12 residues long. The CDR3 sequence: CASSLAGPEQFF. The DNA for the CDR3 is TGTGCCAGCAGTCTAGCAGGGCCTGAGCAGTTCTTC.

The chain combines TRBV20-1 with TRBJ1-3, with D hard to call. V shed 6 bases and J shed 4 bases, with 13 bases lying between them. The CDR3 is 13 amino acids. CDR1 DFQATT and CDR2 SNEGSKA come from the germline V gene (reference sequence). CDR3 nucleotides: TGCAGTGCAATCGGACCTGAGGGAAACACCATATATTTT. Residues: CSAIGPEGNTIYF.

The V gene is TRBV27, the J gene TRBJ1-4; D is uncertain. The CDR3 length is 15 residues. Germline V gives CDR1 MNHEY, CDR2 SMNVEV (reference sequence). V gave up 4 bases and J gave up 5 bases, with 14 bases separating them. The CDR3 is CASSSKQNGNEKLFF. CDR3 DNA: TGTGCCAGCAGTTCCAAACAGAATGGAAATGAAAAACTGTTTTTT.

This clonotype was counted ten times or more. The chain employs TRBV7-2 and TRBJ2-3; D may be TRBD2 (5 bases). The V end was cut by 5 bases, the J end by 1 base, with 16 bases between. Germline V lookup: CDR1 SGHTA, CDR2 FQGNSA. The CDR3 length is 16 residues. The CDR3 sequence is CASSPTLRTGTDTQYF. Here the CDR3 DNA reads TGTGCCAGCAGCCCGACGCTGAGGACTGGCACAGATACGCAGTATTTT.

This clonotype was observed a handful of times. V gene TRBV12-3 or TRBV12-4 combines with J gene TRBJ1-5, with D possibly matching TRBD1 (6 bases). This CDR3 region has 15 residues. V dropped 2 bases and J dropped 3 bases, with 11 bases sitting between them. The CDR3 sequence is CASSLLSGVNQPQHF. CDR3 nucleotide sequence: TGTGCCAGCAGTTTACTATCAGGGGTCAATCAGCCCCAGCATTTT.

This clonotype was observed a few times. V usage is TRBV5-1 and J usage is TRBJ2-5; 8 bases are shared with TRBD1. This CDR3 comprises 16 residues. Germline V gene lookup returns CDR1 SGHRS and CDR2 YFSETQ. With 4 bases clipped from V and 5 bases from J, the junction kept 13 bases outside the gene matches. The CDR3: CASSPRTGLGSETQYF. The DNA for the CDR3 is TGCGCCAGCAGCCCCCGGACAGGGCTGGGATCGGAGACCCAGTACTTC.

V and J are TRBV7-9 and TRBJ1-6, with unresolved D. The CDR3 consists of 14 residues. In germline, CDR1 is SEHNR, CDR2 FQNEAQ (reference sequence). The V end was cut by 5 bases, the J end by 9 bases, with 14 bases between. CDR3 in DNA: TGTGCCAGCAGCCCCCGAGAGGGTGGTTCACCCCTCCACTTT. Translation gives CASSPREGGSPLHF. The complete variable domain, with remaining parts taken from reference TRBV7-9 and TRBJ1-6, reads DTGVSQNPRHKITKRGQNVTFRCDPISEHNRLYWYRQTLGQGPEFLTYFQNEAQLEKSRLLSDRFSAERPKGSFSTLEIQRTEQGDSAMYLCASSPREGGSPLHFGNGTRLTVT.